This TCR beta chain emerged from a study of blood T cell repertoires in COVID-19. Source study methods: Reference gene primers were amplified, and this amplification served to estimate nucleated cell counts. The method was immunoSEQ multiplex PCR; TCRdb's version includes in-frame clones alone and lacks a portion of them. V, J and clone size are taken as reported in that table, and D and trimming were inferred from the DNA itself. The repertoire includes tens of thousands of clones, nearly 90% of them detected once, and approximately 4.3% sits in the top ten. Sample: peripheral blood. This receptor was obtained from a man aged 60 to 75 with acute or convalescent COVID-19.

The CDR3 here is CASSIEGAAYNEQFF. The DNA of the CDR3 is TGTGCCAGTAGTATTGAAGGGGCAGCCTACAATGAGCAGTTCTTC. The rearrangement links TRBV19 to TRBJ2-1; weak D call: TRBD1 (5 bases). The germline V and J ends were trimmed by 3 bases and 2 bases, with 11 bases remaining between them. This CDR3 spans 15 amino acids. Germline lookup yields CDR1 LNHDA and CDR2 SQIVND (reference sequence).